This is a list of T cell receptor beta chains from one sample in a study of blood T cell repertoires in COVID-19. TCRdb's table, derived via immunoSEQ multiplex PCR, lists solely in-frame clones and lacks some. The table records around 220,000 clones, 80% to 90% of them present only once. The sequencing sample was made of PBMCs or T cells enriched from blood (not recorded which). Every receptor here comes from a woman in her fifties or sixties with acute COVID-19. Each CDR3 is given with its conserved first and last residue. The order of the fields is V gene, clone size, D gene, J gene, CDR3 protein, CDR3 DNA. D genes are given only for firm matches. Clone size appears in some rows only: once, few, many, or a class for an expanded clone.

V: TRBV7-3
size: -
D: -
J: TRBJ2-5
CDR3: CASSLTSGETQYF
DNA: TGTGCCAGCAGCTTAACGTCGGGAGAGACCCAGTACTTC

V: TRBV19
size: -
D: TRBD2
J: TRBJ2-1
CDR3: CASHSGSAYNEQFF
DNA: TGTGCCAGTCATAGCGGGAGCGCCTACAATGAGCAGTTCTTC

V: TRBV10-3
size: -
D: -
J: TRBJ2-3
CDR3: CAISARDLGTDTQYF
DNA: TGTGCCATCAGTGCCAGGGATCTTGGCACAGATACGCAGTATTTT

V: TRBV7-9
size: -
D: -
J: TRBJ2-7
CDR3: CASSLVLGGFDEQYF
DNA: TGTGCCAGCAGCTTAGTTTTAGGGGGTTTTGACGAGCAGTACTTC

V: TRBV7-7
size: -
D: -
J: TRBJ2-2
CDR3: CASSPGGPHGELFF
DNA: TGTGCTAGCAGCCCAGGAGGGCCCCACGGGGAGCTGTTTTTT

V: TRBV19
size: -
D: -
J: TRBJ1-3
CDR3: CASSDRGGDSGNTIYF
DNA: TGTGCCAGTAGTGACCGCGGTGGAGACTCTGGAAACACCATATATTTT

V: TRBV7-9
size: few
D: -
J: TRBJ1-5
CDR3: CASSLGGYSNQPQHF
DNA: TGTGCCAGCAGCTTGGGGGGATATAGCAATCAGCCCCAGCATTTT

V: TRBV30
size: -
D: -
J: TRBJ1-2
CDR3: CAWRRGPGLYGYTF
DNA: TGTGCCTGGAGGCGAGGCCCCGGACTCTATGGCTACACCTTC

V: TRBV7-2
size: -
D: TRBD1
J: TRBJ1-2
CDR3: CASSPWTGAGDGYTF
DNA: TGTGCCAGCAGCCCCTGGACAGGGGCAGGGGATGGCTACACCTTC

V: TRBV6-2/TRBV6-3
size: -
D: -
J: TRBJ2-7
CDR3: CASSTQQGPLTTYEQYF
DNA: TGTGCCAGCAGTACCCAACAGGGTCCCCTAACAACCTACGAGCAGTACTTC

V: TRBV15
size: -
D: -
J: TRBJ1-3
CDR3: CATSPRNRVNTIYF
DNA: TGTGCCACCAGCCCCCGAAACAGGGTAAACACCATATATTTT

V: TRBV27
size: -
D: TRBD1
J: TRBJ1-2
CDR3: CASSPVYAGQGLAGYTF
DNA: TGTGCCAGCAGCCCAGTATATGCGGGACAGGGGCTAGCTGGCTACACCTTC

V: TRBV5-8
size: -
D: TRBD1
J: TRBJ1-5
CDR3: CASSPGTGAKWGQPQHF
DNA: TGTGCCAGCAGCCCCGGGACAGGGGCTAAGTGGGGTCAGCCCCAGCATTTT

V: TRBV28
size: -
D: TRBD1
J: TRBJ1-5
CDR3: CASRMGQRHQPQHF
DNA: TGTGCCAGCAGGATGGGACAGCGACATCAGCCCCAGCATTTT

V: TRBV27
size: -
D: TRBD1
J: TRBJ1-2
CDR3: CASSLGQAYGYTF
DNA: TGTGCCAGCAGTCTGGGACAGGCCTATGGCTACACCTTC

V: TRBV5-4
size: -
D: TRBD1
J: TRBJ1-1
CDR3: CASSWDRGFAEAFF
DNA: TGTGCCAGCAGCTGGGACAGGGGGTTCGCTGAAGCTTTCTTT

V: TRBV7-6
size: -
D: -
J: TRBJ2-5
CDR3: CASSLVVRGGTQYF
DNA: TGTGCCAGCAGCTTAGTGGTCCGGGGAGGGACCCAGTACTTC

V: TRBV7-9
size: -
D: TRBD2
J: TRBJ2-7
CDR3: CASSPPGSGGSYEQYF
DNA: TGTGCCAGCAGCCCCCCCGGAAGCGGGGGCTCCTACGAGCAGTACTTC

V: TRBV7-2
size: -
D: -
J: TRBJ2-6
CDR3: CAISMWGVSGANVLTF
DNA: TGTGCCATATCAATGTGGGGGGTTTCTGGGGCCAACGTCCTGACTTTC

V: TRBV2
size: -
D: TRBD1
J: TRBJ1-2
CDR3: CASKGDRDYGYTF
DNA: TGTGCCAGCAAAGGGGACAGGGACTATGGCTACACCTTC

V: TRBV6-5
size: -
D: TRBD1
J: TRBJ1-4
CDR3: CASRRDRGREKLFF
DNA: TGTGCCAGCAGAAGGGACAGGGGGCGTGAAAAACTGTTTTTT

V: TRBV7-6
size: -
D: -
J: TRBJ1-5
CDR3: CASSEGQNSNQPQHF
DNA: TGTGCCAGCAGCGAAGGACAGAATAGCAATCAGCCCCAGCATTTT

V: TRBV24-1
size: -
D: TRBD2
J: TRBJ2-3
CDR3: CATSDLRLAGTDTQYF
DNA: TGTGCCACCAGTGATTTGAGACTAGCGGGCACAGATACGCAGTATTTT

V: TRBV7-9
size: -
D: -
J: TRBJ2-7
CDR3: CASSLEYYEQYF
DNA: TGTGCCAGCAGCTTAGAATACTACGAGCAGTACTTC

V: TRBV7-9
size: -
D: -
J: TRBJ2-5
CDR3: CASSLVAVLQETQYF
DNA: TGTGCCAGCAGCTTAGTAGCGGTCTTACAAGAGACCCAGTACTTC

V: TRBV5-1
size: once
D: TRBD1
J: TRBJ2-2
CDR3: CASSLFGTGGTGELFF
DNA: TGCGCCAGCAGCTTATTCGGGACAGGGGGTACCGGGGAGCTGTTTTTT

V: TRBV28
size: -
D: TRBD1
J: TRBJ2-3
CDR3: CASGGMPDTQYF
DNA: TGTGCGTCAGGGGGCATGCCAGATACGCAGTATTTT

V: TRBV19
size: -
D: TRBD1
J: TRBJ2-2
CDR3: CASAVQGVNTGELFF
DNA: TGTGCCAGTGCGGTTCAGGGGGTTAACACCGGGGAGCTGTTTTTT

V: TRBV19
size: -
D: -
J: TRBJ1-4
CDR3: CASSSLTGTFFEKLFF
DNA: TGTGCCAGTAGTTCACTAACGGGGACATTCTTTGAAAAACTGTTTTTT

V: TRBV7-6
size: -
D: TRBD2
J: TRBJ2-1
CDR3: CASSLGGLGSGGTYNEQFF
DNA: TGTGCCAGCAGCTTAGGTGGGCTGGGTAGCGGGGGCACCTACAATGAGCAGTTCTTC

V: TRBV28
size: -
D: -
J: TRBJ1-2
CDR3: CASSLQAGGDYYGYTF
DNA: TGTGCCAGCAGTTTACAGGCGGGGGGAGATTACTATGGCTACACCTTC

V: TRBV29-1
size: few
D: -
J: TRBJ1-1
CDR3: CSVLRVNTEAFF
DNA: TGCAGCGTTCTCAGGGTGAACACTGAAGCTTTCTTT

V: TRBV28
size: -
D: -
J: TRBJ2-1
CDR3: CASSSLADYYNEQFF
DNA: TGTGCCAGCAGTTCCTTAGCGGACTACTACAATGAGCAGTTCTTC

V: TRBV5-1
size: -
D: TRBD1
J: TRBJ1-2
CDR3: CTSTTGGSYGYTF
DNA: TGCACCAGCACGACAGGGGGTAGCTATGGCTACACCTTC

V: TRBV27
size: few
D: -
J: TRBJ1-5
CDR3: CASSLLQGFGAQHF
DNA: TGTGCCAGCAGTTTACTTCAGGGGTTCGGAGCCCAGCATTTT

V: TRBV30
size: -
D: -
J: TRBJ2-2
CDR3: CAWSVSVNTGELFF
DNA: TGTGCCTGGAGTGTAAGCGTGAACACCGGGGAGCTGTTTTTT

V: TRBV7-9
size: -
D: TRBD1
J: TRBJ2-2
CDR3: CASSLAGTVNTGELFF
DNA: TGTGCCAGCAGCTTAGCCGGGACAGTTAACACCGGGGAGCTGTTTTTT

V: TRBV4-2
size: -
D: -
J: TRBJ2-5
CDR3: CASSQDLETQYF
DNA: TGTGCCAGCAGCCAAGATCTTGAGACCCAGTACTTC

V: TRBV29-1
size: -
D: -
J: TRBJ1-1
CDR3: CSVLEGRVTEAFF
DNA: TGCAGCGTCCTTGAAGGGAGAGTCACTGAAGCTTTCTTT

V: TRBV30
size: -
D: TRBD1
J: TRBJ1-6
CDR3: CAFWTGWNSPLHF
DNA: TGTGCCTTTTGGACAGGGTGGAATTCACCCCTCCACTTT

V: TRBV2
size: few
D: TRBD1
J: TRBJ1-6
CDR3: CASRAGTGHSPLHF
DNA: TGTGCCAGCAGGGCCGGGACAGGGCATTCACCCCTCCACTTT

V: TRBV4-1
size: -
D: TRBD1
J: TRBJ1-5
CDR3: CASSHDRGYNQPQHF
DNA: TGCGCCAGCAGCCACGACAGGGGATACAATCAGCCCCAGCATTTT

V: TRBV2
size: -
D: -
J: TRBJ1-2
CDR3: CASSEKGDYGYTF
DNA: TGTGCCAGCAGTGAAAAGGGGGACTATGGCTACACCTTC

V: TRBV11-2
size: -
D: -
J: TRBJ2-7
CDR3: CASSLGGRSYEQYF
DNA: TGTGCCAGCAGCTTAGGGGGGAGGTCCTACGAGCAGTACTTC

V: TRBV30
size: -
D: TRBD2
J: TRBJ2-7
CDR3: CAWSVTGLAVRPSEQYF
DNA: TGTGCCTGGAGTGTAACTGGACTAGCGGTCCGCCCCTCCGAGCAGTACTTC

V: TRBV27
size: -
D: TRBD2
J: TRBJ2-1
CDR3: CASSVAGGSEQFF
DNA: TGTGCCAGCAGTGTAGCGGGAGGGAGTGAGCAGTTCTTC

V: TRBV18
size: -
D: -
J: TRBJ1-2
CDR3: CASSPPYTDNYGYTF
DNA: TGTGCCAGCTCACCACCATACACCGATAACTATGGCTACACCTTC

V: TRBV19
size: -
D: -
J: TRBJ1-5
CDR3: CASSYSNQPQHF
DNA: TGTGCCAGTAGCTACAGCAATCAGCCCCAGCATTTT